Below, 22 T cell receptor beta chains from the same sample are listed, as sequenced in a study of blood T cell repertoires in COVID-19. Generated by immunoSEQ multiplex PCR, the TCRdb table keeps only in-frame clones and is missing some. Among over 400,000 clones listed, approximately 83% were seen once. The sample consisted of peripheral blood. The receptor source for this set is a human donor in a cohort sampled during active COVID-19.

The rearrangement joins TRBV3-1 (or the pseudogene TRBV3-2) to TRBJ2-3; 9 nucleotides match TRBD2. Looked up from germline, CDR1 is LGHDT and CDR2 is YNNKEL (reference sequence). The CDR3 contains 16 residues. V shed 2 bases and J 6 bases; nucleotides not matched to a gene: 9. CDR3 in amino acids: CASSQLGGRGLDTQYF. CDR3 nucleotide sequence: TGTGCCAGCAGCCAACTGGGCGGGAGGGGTTTGGATACGCAGTATTTT.

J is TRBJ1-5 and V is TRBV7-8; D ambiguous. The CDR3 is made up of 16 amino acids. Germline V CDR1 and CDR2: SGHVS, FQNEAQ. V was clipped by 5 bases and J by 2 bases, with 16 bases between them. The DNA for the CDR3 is TGTGCCAGCAGCAATATCTTATGGCAGGGCAATCAGCCCCAGCATTTT. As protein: CASSNILWQGNQPQHF.

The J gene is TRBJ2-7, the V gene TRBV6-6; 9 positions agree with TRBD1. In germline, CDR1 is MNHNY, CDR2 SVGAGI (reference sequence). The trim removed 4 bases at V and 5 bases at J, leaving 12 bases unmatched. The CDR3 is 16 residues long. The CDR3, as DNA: TGTGCCAGCAGTTCCTCCGGGACAGGGAAGAGGCACGAGCAGTACTTC. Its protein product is CASSSSGTGKRHEQYF.

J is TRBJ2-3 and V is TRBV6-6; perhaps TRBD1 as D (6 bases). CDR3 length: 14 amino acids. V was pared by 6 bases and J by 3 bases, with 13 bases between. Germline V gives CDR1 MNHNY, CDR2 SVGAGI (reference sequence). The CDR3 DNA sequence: TGTGCCAGCAGGCAGATAGGACAGACAGATACGCAGTATTTT. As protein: CASRQIGQTDTQYF.

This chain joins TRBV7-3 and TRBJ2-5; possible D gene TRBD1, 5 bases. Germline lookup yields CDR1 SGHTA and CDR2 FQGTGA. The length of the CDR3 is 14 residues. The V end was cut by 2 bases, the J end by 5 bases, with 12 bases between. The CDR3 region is CASSLDSPGETQYF. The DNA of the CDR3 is TGTGCCAGCAGCTTAGACTCGCCAGGGGAGACCCAGTACTTC.

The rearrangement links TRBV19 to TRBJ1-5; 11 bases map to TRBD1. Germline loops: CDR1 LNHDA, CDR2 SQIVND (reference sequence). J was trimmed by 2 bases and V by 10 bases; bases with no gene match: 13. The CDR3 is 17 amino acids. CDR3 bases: TGTGCCACCTCCCCTAGGACAGGGGGCGATGGCAATCAGCCCCAGCATTTT. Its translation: CATSPRTGGDGNQPQHF.

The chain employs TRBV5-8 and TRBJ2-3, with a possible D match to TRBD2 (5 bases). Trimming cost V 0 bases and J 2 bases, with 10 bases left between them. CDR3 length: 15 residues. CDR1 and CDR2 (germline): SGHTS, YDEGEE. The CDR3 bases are TGTGCCAGCAGCTTGGTCGGCCGGGACACAGATACGCAGTATTTT. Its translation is CASSLVGRDTDTQYF.

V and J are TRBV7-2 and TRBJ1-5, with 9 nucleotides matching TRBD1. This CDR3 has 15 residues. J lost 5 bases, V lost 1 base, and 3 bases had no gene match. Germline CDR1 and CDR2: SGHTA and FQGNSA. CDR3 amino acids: CASSLDRGRDQPQHF. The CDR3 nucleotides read TGTGCCAGCAGCTTAGACAGGGGGCGGGATCAGCCCCAGCATTTT.

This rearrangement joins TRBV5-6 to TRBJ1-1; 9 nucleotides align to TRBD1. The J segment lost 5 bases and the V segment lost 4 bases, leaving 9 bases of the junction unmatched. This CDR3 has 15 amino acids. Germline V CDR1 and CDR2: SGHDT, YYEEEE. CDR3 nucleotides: TGTGCCAGCAGCCTGTTTACAGGGGGCGCGACTGAAGCTTTCTTT. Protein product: CASSLFTGGATEAFF.

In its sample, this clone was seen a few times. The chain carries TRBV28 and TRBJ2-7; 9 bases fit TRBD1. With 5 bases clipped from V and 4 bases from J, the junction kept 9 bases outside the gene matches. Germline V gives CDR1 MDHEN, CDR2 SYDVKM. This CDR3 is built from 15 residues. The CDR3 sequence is CASSAPGQGIYEQYF. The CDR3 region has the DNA TGTGCCAGCAGTGCGCCGGGACAGGGCATATACGAGCAGTACTTC.

Here the CDR3 DNA reads TGTGCCACCAGTGATTTACCTCGCGAGAACACCGGGGAGCTGTTTTTT. This encodes CATSDLPRENTGELFF. The genes are TRBV24-1 and TRBJ2-2; the D is unclear. CDR3 length: 16 amino acids. Germline CDR1 reads KGHDR; CDR2 reads SFDVKD. With 1 base removed from V and 1 base from J, the gap between germline ends came to 9 bases.

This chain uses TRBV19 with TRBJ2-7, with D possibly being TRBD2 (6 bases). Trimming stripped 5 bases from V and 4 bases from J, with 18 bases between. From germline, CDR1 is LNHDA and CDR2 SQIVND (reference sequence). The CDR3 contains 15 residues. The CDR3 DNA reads TGTGCCAGTAGTGCGAACCCCGGGACTCCGTACGAGCAGTACTTC. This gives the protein CASSANPGTPYEQYF. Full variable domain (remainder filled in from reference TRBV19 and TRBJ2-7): DGGITQSPKYLFRKEGQNVTLSCEQNLNHDAMYWYRQDPGQGLRLIYYSQIVNDFQKGDIAEGYSVSREKKESFPLTVTSAQKNPTAFYLCASSANPGTPYEQYFGPGTRLTVT.

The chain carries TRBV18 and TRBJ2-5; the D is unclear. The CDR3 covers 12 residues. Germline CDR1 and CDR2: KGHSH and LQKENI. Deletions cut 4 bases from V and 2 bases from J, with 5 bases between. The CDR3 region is CASSLLQETQYF. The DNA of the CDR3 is TGTGCCAGCTCACTTCTTCAAGAGACCCAGTACTTC.

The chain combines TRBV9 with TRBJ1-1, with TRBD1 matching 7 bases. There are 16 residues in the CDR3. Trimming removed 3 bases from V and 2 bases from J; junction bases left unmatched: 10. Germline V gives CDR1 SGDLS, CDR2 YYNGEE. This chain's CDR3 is CASSDRQGSVNTEAFF. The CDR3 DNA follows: TGTGCCAGCAGCGATCGACAGGGCTCTGTAAACACTGAAGCTTTCTTT.

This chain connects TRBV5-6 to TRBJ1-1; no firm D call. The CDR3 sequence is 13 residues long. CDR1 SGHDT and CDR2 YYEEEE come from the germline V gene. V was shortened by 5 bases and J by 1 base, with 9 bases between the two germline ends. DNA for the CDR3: TGTGCCAGCAGTCGGGGAGCGAACACTGAAGCTTTCTTT. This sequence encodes CASSRGANTEAFF.

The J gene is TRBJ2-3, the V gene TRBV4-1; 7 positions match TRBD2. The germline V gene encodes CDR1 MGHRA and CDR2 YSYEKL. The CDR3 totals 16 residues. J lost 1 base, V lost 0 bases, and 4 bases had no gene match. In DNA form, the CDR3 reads TGCGCCAGCAGCCAAGAAAGGCTAGCGGGCACAGATACGCAGTATTTT. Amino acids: CASSQERLAGTDTQYF.

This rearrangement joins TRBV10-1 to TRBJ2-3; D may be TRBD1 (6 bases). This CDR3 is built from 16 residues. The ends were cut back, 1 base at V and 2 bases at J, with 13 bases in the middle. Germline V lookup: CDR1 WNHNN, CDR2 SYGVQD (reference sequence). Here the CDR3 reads CASSEFARGATDTQYF. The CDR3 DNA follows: TGCGCCAGCAGTGAGTTCGCCAGGGGTGCCACAGATACGCAGTATTTT.

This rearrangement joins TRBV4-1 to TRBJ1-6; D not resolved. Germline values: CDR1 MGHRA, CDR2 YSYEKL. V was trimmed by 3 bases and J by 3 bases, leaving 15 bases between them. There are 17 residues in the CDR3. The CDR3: CASSQEGSPDYNSPLHF. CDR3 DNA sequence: TGCGCCAGCAGCCAGGAGGGTAGCCCCGACTATAATTCACCCCTCCACTTT.

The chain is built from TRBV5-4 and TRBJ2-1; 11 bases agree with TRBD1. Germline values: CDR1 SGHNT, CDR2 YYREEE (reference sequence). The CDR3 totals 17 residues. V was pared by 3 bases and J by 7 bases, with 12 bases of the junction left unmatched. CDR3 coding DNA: TGTGCCAGCAGCTCCCACCGGGACAGGGGGACGCGAAATGAGCAGTTCTTC. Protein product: CASSSHRDRGTRNEQFF. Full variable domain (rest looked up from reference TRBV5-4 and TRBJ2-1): ETGVTQSPTHLIKTRGQQVTLRCSSQSGHNTVSWYQQALGQGPQFIFQYYREEENGRGNFPPRFSGLQFPNYSSELNVNALELDDSALYLCASSSHRDRGTRNEQFFGPGTRLTVL.

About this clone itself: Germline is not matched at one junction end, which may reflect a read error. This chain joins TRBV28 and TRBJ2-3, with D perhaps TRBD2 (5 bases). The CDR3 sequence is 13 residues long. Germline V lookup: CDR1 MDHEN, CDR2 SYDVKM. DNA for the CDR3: TGTGCCAGCAGTTTTGGGGAACTAGATCCGCAGTATTTT. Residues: CASSFGELDPQYF. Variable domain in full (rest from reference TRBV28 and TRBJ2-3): DVKVTQSSRYLVKRTGEKVFLECVQDMDHENMFWYRQDPGLGLRLIYFSYDVKMKEKGDIPEGYSVSREKKERFSLILESASTNQTSMYLCASSFGELDPQYFGPGTRLTVL.

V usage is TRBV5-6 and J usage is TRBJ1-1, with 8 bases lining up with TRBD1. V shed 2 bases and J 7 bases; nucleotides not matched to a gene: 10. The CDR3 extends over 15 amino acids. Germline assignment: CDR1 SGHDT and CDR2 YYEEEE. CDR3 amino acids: CASSFLPTGGGEAFF. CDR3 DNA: TGTGCCAGCAGCTTTTTGCCTACAGGGGGTGGTGAAGCTTTCTTT.

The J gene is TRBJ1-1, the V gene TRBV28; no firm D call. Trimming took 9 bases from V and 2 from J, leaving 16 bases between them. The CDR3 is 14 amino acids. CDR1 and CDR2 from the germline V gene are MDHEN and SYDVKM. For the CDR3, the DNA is TGTGCCAGTCAAAAATCAGGTGGAAACACTGAAGCTTTCTTT. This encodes CASQKSGGNTEAFF.